The 30 T cell receptor beta chains presented below share a single source sample, sequenced in a study of blood T cell repertoires in COVID-19. Sequencing was performed with immunoSEQ multiplex PCR; in TCRdb, only in-frame clones are kept and a portion is missing. The sample includes some 200,000 clones, 80% to 90% seen only once; the top ten take approximately 5.9%. Sequencing was carried out using peripheral blood. The source is a man older than 75 with acute or convalescent COVID-19.

This chain uses TRBV28 with TRBJ2-3; possibly TRBD2 for D (6 bases). CDR1 and CDR2 from the germline V gene are MDHEN and SYDVKM. The V gene lost 6 bases and the J gene lost 8 bases, with 21 bases spanning the gap. The CDR3 consists of 15 residues. CDR3 bases: TGTGCCAGCAGACCCCATGGGGGACCCGGGGGTACGCAGTATTTT. Protein product: CASRPHGGPGGTQYF.

The chain links TRBV18 to TRBJ1-2, with TRBD1 identical over 7 bases. Per germline, CDR1 KGHSH and CDR2 LQKENI. The junction had 12 bases not matched to a gene; V was cut back by 6 bases and J by 2 bases. The CDR3 runs to 16 residues. DNA for the CDR3: TGTGCCAGCTCCCCCGAGGGAGGAGGGGGCAACTATGGCTACACCTTC. It encodes CASSPEGGGGNYGYTF. Together with reference TRBV18 and TRBJ1-2, the CDR3 gives the full variable domain: NAGVMQNPRHLVRRRGQEARLRCSPMKGHSHVYWYRQLPEEGLKFMVYLQKENIIDESGMPKERFSAEFPKEGPSILRIQQVVRGDSAAYFCASSPEGGGGNYGYTFGSGTRLTVV.

This clone has more than one count but fewer than ten. The junction and the germline gene differ at one end; a read error may be behind it. This chain uses TRBV10-3 with TRBJ1-2; D is unresolved. Germline V gene sequence: CDR1 ENHRY, CDR2 SYGVKD. This CDR3 has 15 residues. CDR3 sequence reads: CAISKSRGNSGGYTF. The CDR3 nucleotides read TGTGCCATCAGTAAGTCTAGAGGCAACTCCGGTGGCTACACCTTC.

The chain links TRBV23-1 to TRBJ1-2; D call uncertain. TRBV23-1 qualifies as an ORF whose function is uncertain. The CDR3 has 13 amino acids. V was shortened by 8 bases and J by 4 bases, with 14 bases between the two germline ends. The CDR3 bases are TGCGCCAGCTTAACCAGGAGGTCCTATGGCTACACCTTC. Protein product: CASLTRRSYGYTF.

This clone was detected only once. The chain is built from TRBV10-3 and TRBJ2-2, with a tentative D call TRBD2 (5 bases). The CDR3 has 15 amino acids. Trimming took 4 bases from V and 6 from J, leaving 15 bases between them. Looked up from germline, CDR1 is ENHRY and CDR2 is SYGVKD. CDR3 nucleotides: TGTGCCATCAGTGTGATAGAGGGCGCAGCCGGGGAGCTGTTTTTT. Translated: CAISVIEGAAGELFF.

The chain employs TRBV5-1 and TRBJ2-7, with D tentatively TRBD2 (6 bases). This CDR3 region has 14 residues. V shed 2 bases and J shed 2 bases, with 11 bases lying between them. In germline, CDR1 is SGHRS, CDR2 YFSETQ. In nucleotides, the CDR3 is TGCGCCAGCAGCTTAACGGCGGGACCCTACGAGCAGTACTTC. It specifies CASSLTAGPYEQYF.

There are a few counts of this clone. This rearrangement joins TRBV11-2 to TRBJ1-5; D might be TRBD1 (6 bases). Germline V gives CDR1 SGHAT, CDR2 FQNNGV. The CDR3 totals 14 residues. V was trimmed by 3 bases and J by 4 bases, leaving 10 bases between them. The CDR3 reads CASSLGGQNQPQHF. The CDR3 DNA follows: TGTGCCAGCAGCTTGGGGGGGCAGAATCAGCCCCAGCATTTT. Full variable domain (missing parts from reference TRBV11-2 and TRBJ1-5): EAGVAQSPRYKIIEKRQSVAFWCNPISGHATLYWYQQILGQGPKLLIQFQNNGVVDDSQLPKDRFSAERLKGVDSTLKIQPAKLEDSAVYLCASSLGGQNQPQHFGDGTRLSIL.

V is TRBV24-1 and J is TRBJ2-3; 7 positions agree with TRBD2. This CDR3 spans 15 amino acids. Per the germline V gene, CDR1 is KGHDR and CDR2 is SFDVKD. V shed 4 bases and J 6 bases; nucleotides not matched to a gene: 9. CDR3 bases: TGTGCCACCAGTGACCCTTATAGGGGAGGGGATACGCAGTATTTT. This sequence encodes CATSDPYRGGDTQYF.

The gene calls are TRBV10-3 and TRBJ2-3, with 11 nucleotides matching TRBD2. The CDR3 is made up of 15 amino acids. The junction had 3 bases not matched to a gene; V was cut back by 6 bases and J by 1 base. Germline-derived CDR1 and CDR2 are ENHRY and SYGVKD. As DNA, the CDR3 is TGTGCCATCAGCCCGGGACTAGCGGGCACAGATACGCAGTATTTT. It specifies CAISPGLAGTDTQYF.

This chain uses TRBV9 with TRBJ2-3; no clear D gene. The CDR3 length is 13 residues. With 4 bases removed from V and 3 bases from J, the gap between germline ends came to 9 bases. Per germline, CDR1 SGDLS and CDR2 YYNGEE. The CDR3 here is CASSSFLTDTQYF. CDR3 sequence (DNA): TGTGCCAGCAGCTCCTTTTTAACAGATACGCAGTATTTT. The variable domain in full, completed from reference TRBV9 and TRBJ2-3, reads DSGVTQTPKHLITATGQRVTLRCSPRSGDLSVYWYQQSLDQGLQFLIQYYNGEERAKGNILERFSAQQFPDLHSELNLSSLELGDSALYFCASSSFLTDTQYFGPGTRLTVL.

The chain has TRBV3-1 (or the pseudogene TRBV3-2) and TRBJ2-6; D gene uncertain. Germline values: CDR1 LGHDT, CDR2 YNNKEL (reference sequence). The ends were cut back, 3 bases at V and 0 bases at J, with 3 bases in the middle. This CDR3 has 14 residues. CDR3 coding DNA: TGTGCCAGCAGCCACCACTCTGGGGCCAACGTCCTGACTTTC. Its translation: CASSHHSGANVLTF.

The gene calls are TRBV7-3 and TRBJ2-1; D uncertain. The length of the CDR3 is 14 residues. V was clipped by 1 base and J by 6 bases, with 10 bases between them. Germline CDR1 SGHTA, CDR2 FQGTGA. The CDR3 is CASSLNPSSNEQFF. For the CDR3, the DNA is TGTGCCAGCAGCTTAAATCCCTCTAGCAATGAGCAGTTCTTC.

V usage is TRBV12-3 or TRBV12-4 and J usage is TRBJ1-2; 10 positions match TRBD1. The V segment lost 5 bases and the J segment 8 bases; nucleotides outside the gene matches: 5. This CDR3 contains 13 residues. The CDR3 region has the DNA TGTGCCAGCAGTGGACAGGGGGTAGGGGGCTACACCTTC. This codes for CASSGQGVGGYTF.

Only one count was recorded for this clone. The gene calls are TRBV3-1 (or the pseudogene TRBV3-2) and TRBJ1-1; the match to TRBD1 covers 10 bases. The CDR3 runs 16 residues. Germline V gene lookup returns CDR1 LGHDT and CDR2 YNNKEL (reference sequence). V was clipped by 4 bases and J by 1 base; unmatched bases: 6. The CDR3 here is CASSRTGTGENTEAFF. The CDR3, as DNA: TGTGCCAGCAGCCGCACAGGGACAGGGGAGAACACTGAAGCTTTCTTT.

This chain uses TRBV12-5 with TRBJ2-5; 9 nucleotides line up with TRBD2. V was pared by 4 bases and J by 2 bases, with 11 bases of the junction left unmatched. CDR1 is LGHNT, CDR2 FRNRAP, per germline. The CDR3 consists of 17 residues. In DNA form, the CDR3 reads TGTGCTAGTGGTTCCATGATTAGCGGGAGCATTCAAGAGACCCAGTACTTC. This gives the protein CASGSMISGSIQETQYF. Based on the CDR3 plus reference TRBV12-5 and TRBJ2-5, the full variable domain is DARVTQTPRHKVTEMGQEVTMRCQPILGHNTVFWYRQTMMQGLELLAYFRNRAPLDDSGMPKDRFSAEMPDATLATLKIQPSEPRDSAVYFCASGSMISGSIQETQYFGPGTRLLVL.

The V and J genes are TRBV18 and TRBJ1-4; D unclear. The CDR3 runs 15 residues. The ends were cut back, 4 bases at V and 0 bases at J, with 9 bases in the middle. Germline CDR1 is KGHSH and CDR2 is LQKENI. DNA for the CDR3: TGTGCCAGCTCACTTCGGAGCGCAACTAATGAAAAACTGTTTTTT. It translates to CASSLRSATNEKLFF. Complete variable domain (other parts from reference TRBV18 and TRBJ1-4): NAGVMQNPRHLVRRRGQEARLRCSPMKGHSHVYWYRQLPEEGLKFMVYLQKENIIDESGMPKERFSAEFPKEGPSILRIQQVVRGDSAAYFCASSLRSATNEKLFFGSGTQLSVL.

V usage is TRBV4-3 and J usage is TRBJ1-6; 7 bases agree with TRBD1. The germline gives CDR1 LGHNA, CDR2 YSLEER. The CDR3 is made up of 16 amino acids. Germline trimming cut 1 base from V and 6 bases from J; bases unmatched to any gene: 6. The CDR3 protein is CASSQARQGSNSPLHF. The CDR3 DNA sequence: TGCGCCAGCAGCCAAGCCCGACAGGGAAGTAATTCACCCCTCCACTTT.

With respect to this clone: Other DNA sequences within the sample encode an identical CDR3. The V and J genes are TRBV2 and TRBJ1-1; D remains unclear. This CDR3 is built from 13 residues. V was trimmed by 4 bases and J by 0 bases, leaving 6 bases between them. Germline V lookup: CDR1 SNHLY, CDR2 FYNNEI. CDR3 DNA: TGTGCCAGCAGTGGGCAGATGAACACTGAAGCTTTCTTT. Its translation is CASSGQMNTEAFF.

The rearrangement joins TRBV5-4 to TRBJ2-5; TRBD2 matches 12 bases. The CDR3 loop spans 19 amino acids. V lost 0 bases, J lost 2 bases, and 11 bases stayed unmatched. CDR1 is SGHNT, CDR2 YYREEE, per germline (reference sequence). CDR3 sequence (DNA): TGTGCCAGCAGCTTGGACTGGACTAGCGGGACTCATGGGCAAGAGACCCAGTACTTC. Protein sequence: CASSLDWTSGTHGQETQYF.

The chain couples TRBV19 to TRBJ1-2, with D perhaps matching TRBD1 (5 bases). Trimming removed 5 bases at V and 7 bases at J, with 14 bases between. The germline gives CDR1 LNHDA, CDR2 SQIVND (reference sequence). The CDR3 is 13 amino acids. CDR3 in DNA: TGTGCCAGTAGTCCGTCAGGGATTGGTGGCTACACCTTC. This sequence encodes CASSPSGIGGYTF.

The chain links TRBV4-2 to TRBJ2-4, with unresolved D. This CDR3 has 16 amino acids. V dropped 0 bases and J dropped 0 bases, with 9 bases sitting between them. Germline CDR1 and CDR2: LGHNA and YNFKEQ. The CDR3 DNA follows: TGTGCCAGCAGCCAAGATATAGCTTTAGCCAAAAACATTCAGTACTTC. Its protein product is CASSQDIALAKNIQYF.

A single count supports this clone. The genes are TRBV7-3 and TRBJ2-3, with D perhaps matching TRBD2 (6 bases). The germline V and J ends were trimmed by 5 bases and 4 bases, with 13 bases remaining between them. The CDR3 length is 14 residues. Germline assignment: CDR1 SGHTA and CDR2 FQGTGA. This CDR3 is CASSPGGPPDTQYF. The CDR3 DNA reads TGTGCCAGCAGCCCAGGAGGGCCCCCAGATACGCAGTATTTT.

The V call is TRBV28, the J call TRBJ2-7; 13 nucleotides agree with TRBD2. J lost 7 bases, V lost 6 bases, and 6 bases had no gene match. Germline V gene data show CDR1 as MDHEN and CDR2 as SYDVKM. This CDR3 spans 14 amino acids. CDR3 sequence (DNA): TGTGCCAGCAGGGAACTAGCGGGAGGGTTGGAGCAGTACTTC. As protein: CASRELAGGLEQYF.

The gene calls are TRBV10-1 and TRBJ2-1, with TRBD2 matching 8 bases. Germline lookup yields CDR1 WNHNN and CDR2 SYGVQD (reference sequence). The CDR3 runs to 17 residues. Trimming took 0 bases from V and 7 from J; bases not matched to a gene: 11. The CDR3 is CASSESWASGSGNEQFF. CDR3 DNA: TGCGCCAGCAGTGAGTCCTGGGCTAGCGGGTCGGGAAATGAGCAGTTCTTC.

This chain uses TRBV6-6 with TRBJ2-7; 7 nucleotides match TRBD2. V lost 4 bases, J lost 3 bases, and 6 bases stayed unmatched. This CDR3 contains 14 residues. Germline V CDR1 and CDR2: MNHNY, SVGAGI (reference sequence). CDR3 amino acids: CASSSSGGLYEQYF. The CDR3 nucleotides read TGTGCCAGCAGTTCGTCGGGGGGACTCTACGAGCAGTACTTC.

This clone was found a few times. The rearrangement uses TRBV7-2 and TRBJ2-6; D uncertain. Deletions cut 5 bases from V and 0 bases from J, with 8 bases between. Germline CDR1 is SGHTA and CDR2 is FQGNSA. The CDR3 is made up of 15 amino acids. The DNA for the CDR3 is TGTGCCAGCAGCGTTAGCACCTCTGGGGCCAACGTCCTGACTTTC. This gives the protein CASSVSTSGANVLTF.

This clone was recorded once. V is TRBV6-5 and J is TRBJ2-7; D call uncertain. This CDR3 spans 13 amino acids. Trimming took off 6 bases at V and 3 bases at J, with 12 bases between the two ends. Per germline, CDR1 MNHEY and CDR2 SVGAGI. Written as DNA, the CDR3 is TGTGCCAGCAGCCGCCGGGTGCGCTACGAGCAGTACTTC. Protein sequence: CASSRRVRYEQYF.

V is TRBV9 and J is TRBJ1-1; D unresolved. CDR3 length: 12 residues. CDR1 and CDR2 from the germline V gene are SGDLS and YYNGEE. V lost 4 bases to trimming and J lost 8 bases, with 12 bases between them. This CDR3 is CASSPWSAEAFF. The DNA of the CDR3 is TGTGCCAGCAGCCCCTGGTCAGCGGAAGCTTTCTTT. The full variable domain, in which reference TRBV9 and TRBJ1-1 provide the parts outside the CDR3, is DSGVTQTPKHLITATGQRVTLRCSPRSGDLSVYWYQQSLDQGLQFLIQYYNGEERAKGNILERFSAQQFPDLHSELNLSSLELGDSALYFCASSPWSAEAFFGQGTRLTVV.

This chain's CDR3 is CASSRTGANTEAFF. CDR3 DNA: TGTGCCAGTAGTCGGACAGGGGCGAACACTGAAGCTTTCTTT. This sequence joins TRBV19 and TRBJ1-1; 9 bases align to TRBD1. Trimming took 5 bases from V and 1 from J; bases not matched to a gene: 2. This CDR3 comprises 14 residues. Germline V gives CDR1 LNHDA, CDR2 SQIVND (reference sequence).

The rearrangement uses TRBV7-2 and TRBJ2-3; D gene ambiguous. V was pared by 5 bases and J by 0 bases, with 9 bases between. The germline gives CDR1 SGHTA, CDR2 FQGNSA. The length of the CDR3 is 14 residues. CDR3 loop: CASSPPPSTDTQYF. CDR3 nucleotide sequence: TGTGCCAGCAGCCCCCCCCCTAGCACAGATACGCAGTATTTT.